The present T cell receptor beta chain was sequenced within a study of glioma-infiltrating T cells after dendritic cell vaccination. Overall study context: Between the early 2000s and the early 2010s, patients got autologous tumor lysate-pulsed dendritic cell vaccines.

General study points: Higher pretreatment TIL content predicted longer progression-free time and survival.

Notes on this clone: No antigen is known for it.

The repertoire was sequenced with immunoSEQ multiplex PCR; TCRdb's copy has only in-frame clones and lacks some. The sample lists around 89,000 clones, under 90% occurring once. Germline V gene lookup returns CDR1 SGHTA and CDR2 FQGTGA. This CDR3 is built from 13 residues. Trimming removed 5 bases at V and 2 bases at J, with 9 bases between. This TCR derives from a human donor with glioblastoma. The input for sequencing was blood, taken before dendritic cell vaccination. This chain links TRBV7-3 with TRBJ1-1, with a possible D match to TRBD1 (5 bases). In nucleotides, the CDR3 is TGTGCCAGCAGCGCCGACAGAAACACTGAAGCTTTCTTT. Translating gives CASSADRNTEAFF.